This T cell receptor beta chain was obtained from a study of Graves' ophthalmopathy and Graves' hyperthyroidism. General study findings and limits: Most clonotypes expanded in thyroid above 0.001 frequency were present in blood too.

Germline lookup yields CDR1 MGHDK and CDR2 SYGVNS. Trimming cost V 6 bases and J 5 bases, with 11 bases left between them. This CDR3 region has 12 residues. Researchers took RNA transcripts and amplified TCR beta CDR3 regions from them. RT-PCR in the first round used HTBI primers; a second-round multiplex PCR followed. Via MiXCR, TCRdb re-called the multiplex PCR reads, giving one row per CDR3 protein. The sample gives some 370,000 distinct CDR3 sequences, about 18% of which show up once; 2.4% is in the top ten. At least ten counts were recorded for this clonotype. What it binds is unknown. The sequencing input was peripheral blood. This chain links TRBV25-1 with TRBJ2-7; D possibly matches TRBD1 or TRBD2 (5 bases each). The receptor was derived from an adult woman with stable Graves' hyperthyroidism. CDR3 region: CASRTQGDEQYF. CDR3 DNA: TGTGCCAGCAGGACTCAGGGAGACGAGCAGTACTTC.